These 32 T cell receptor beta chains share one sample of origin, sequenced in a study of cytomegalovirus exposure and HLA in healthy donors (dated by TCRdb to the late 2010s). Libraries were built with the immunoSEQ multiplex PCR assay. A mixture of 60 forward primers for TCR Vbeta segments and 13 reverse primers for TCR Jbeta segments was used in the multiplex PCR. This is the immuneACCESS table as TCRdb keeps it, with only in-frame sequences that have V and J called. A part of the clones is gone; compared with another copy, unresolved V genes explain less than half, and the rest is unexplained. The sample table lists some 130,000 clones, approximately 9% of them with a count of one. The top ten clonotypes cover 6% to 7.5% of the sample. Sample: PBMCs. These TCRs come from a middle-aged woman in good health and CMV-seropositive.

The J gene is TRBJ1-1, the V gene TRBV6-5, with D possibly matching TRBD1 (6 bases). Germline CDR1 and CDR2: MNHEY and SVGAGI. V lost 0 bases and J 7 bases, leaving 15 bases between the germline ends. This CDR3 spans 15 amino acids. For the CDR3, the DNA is TGTGCCAGCAGTTACTCGTCCAGGGGTGTGGGTGAAGCTTTCTTT. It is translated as CASSYSSRGVGEAFF.

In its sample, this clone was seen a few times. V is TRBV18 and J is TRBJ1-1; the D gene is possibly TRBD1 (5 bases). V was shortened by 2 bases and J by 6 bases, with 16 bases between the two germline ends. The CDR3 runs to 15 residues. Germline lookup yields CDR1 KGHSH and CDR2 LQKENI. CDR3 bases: TGTGCCAGCTCACCATGGAGCCAGGGAACCCCTGAAGCTTTCTTT. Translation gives CASSPWSQGTPEAFF.

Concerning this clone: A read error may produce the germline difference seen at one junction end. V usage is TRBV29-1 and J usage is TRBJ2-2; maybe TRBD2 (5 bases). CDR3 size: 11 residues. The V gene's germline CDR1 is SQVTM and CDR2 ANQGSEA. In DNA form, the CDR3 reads TGCAGCGCTAGGAACACCGGGGAGCTGCTTTTT. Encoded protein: CSARNTGELLF.

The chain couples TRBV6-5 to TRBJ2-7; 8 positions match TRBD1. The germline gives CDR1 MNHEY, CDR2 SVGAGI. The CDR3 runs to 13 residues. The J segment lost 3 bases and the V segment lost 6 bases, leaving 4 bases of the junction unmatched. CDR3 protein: CASSETGDYEQYF. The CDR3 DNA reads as TGTGCCAGCAGCGAGACAGGGGACTACGAGCAGTACTTC.

CDR3 nucleotide sequence: TGTGCCAGCAGCTTCTGGACAGGGAGGGTGGAGAAACTGTTTTTT. Translation gives CASSFWTGRVEKLFF. J is TRBJ1-4 and V is TRBV5-6; TRBD1 matches at 8 bases. V gave up 2 bases and J gave up 11 bases; unmatched junction bases: 11. Germline CDR1 reads SGHDT; CDR2 reads YYEEEE. CDR3 length equals 15 residues.

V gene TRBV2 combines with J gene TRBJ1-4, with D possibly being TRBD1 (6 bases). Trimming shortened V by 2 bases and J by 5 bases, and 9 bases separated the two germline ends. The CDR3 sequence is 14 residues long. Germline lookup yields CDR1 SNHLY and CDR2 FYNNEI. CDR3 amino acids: CASSETGINEKLFF. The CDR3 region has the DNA TGTGCCAGCAGTGAAACAGGGATAAATGAAAAACTGTTTTTT.

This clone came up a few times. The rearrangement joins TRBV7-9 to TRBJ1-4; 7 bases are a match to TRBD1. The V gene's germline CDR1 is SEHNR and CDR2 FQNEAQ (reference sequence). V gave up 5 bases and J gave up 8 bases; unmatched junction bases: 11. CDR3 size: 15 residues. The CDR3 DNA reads TGTGCCAGCAGCATAGGACAGGCACTAGGAGAAAAACTGTTTTTT. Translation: CASSIGQALGEKLFF. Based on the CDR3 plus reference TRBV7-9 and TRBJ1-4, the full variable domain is DTGVSQNPRHKITKRGQNVTFRCDPISEHNRLYWYRQTLGQGPEFLTYFQNEAQLEKSRLLSDRFSAERPKGSFSTLEIQRTEQGDSAMYLCASSIGQALGEKLFFGSGTQLSVL.

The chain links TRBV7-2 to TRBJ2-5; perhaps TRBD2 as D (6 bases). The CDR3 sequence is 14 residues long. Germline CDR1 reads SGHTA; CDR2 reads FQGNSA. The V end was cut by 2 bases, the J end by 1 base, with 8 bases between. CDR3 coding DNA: TGTGCCAGCAGCTTACGGCGGGGCCAAGAGACCCAGTACTTC. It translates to CASSLRRGQETQYF.

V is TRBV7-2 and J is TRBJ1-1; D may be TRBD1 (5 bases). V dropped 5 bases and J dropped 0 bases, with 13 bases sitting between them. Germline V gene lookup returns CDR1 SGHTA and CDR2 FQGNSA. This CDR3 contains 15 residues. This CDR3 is CASSLQGRLNTEAFF. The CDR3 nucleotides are TGTGCCAGCAGCCTCCAGGGCAGACTGAACACTGAAGCTTTCTTT.

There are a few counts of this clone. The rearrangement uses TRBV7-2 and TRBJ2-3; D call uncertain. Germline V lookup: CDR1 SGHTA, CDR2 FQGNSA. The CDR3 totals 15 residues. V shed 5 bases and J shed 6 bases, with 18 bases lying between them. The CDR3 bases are TGTGCCAGCAGCCCTCAGCTTTCCGAGGCCGATACGCAGTATTTT. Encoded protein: CASSPQLSEADTQYF.

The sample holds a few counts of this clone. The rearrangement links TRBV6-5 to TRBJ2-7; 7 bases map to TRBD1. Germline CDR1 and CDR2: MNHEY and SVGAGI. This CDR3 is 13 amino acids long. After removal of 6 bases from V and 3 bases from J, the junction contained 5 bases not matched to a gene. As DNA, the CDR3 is TGTGCCAGCAGACCGGGACAGAACTACGAGCAGTACTTC. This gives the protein CASRPGQNYEQYF.

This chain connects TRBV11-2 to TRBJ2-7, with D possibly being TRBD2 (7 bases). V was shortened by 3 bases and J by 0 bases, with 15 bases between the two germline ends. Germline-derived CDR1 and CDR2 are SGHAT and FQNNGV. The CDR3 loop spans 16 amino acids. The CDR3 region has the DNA TGTGCCAGCAGCTTGGGGGGGCGGGGCGACTCCTACGAGCAGTACTTC. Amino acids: CASSLGGRGDSYEQYF.

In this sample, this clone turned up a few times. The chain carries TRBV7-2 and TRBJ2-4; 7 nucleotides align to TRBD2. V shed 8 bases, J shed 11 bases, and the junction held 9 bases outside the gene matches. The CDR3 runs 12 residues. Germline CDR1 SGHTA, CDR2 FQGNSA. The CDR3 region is CASGDGGWVQYF. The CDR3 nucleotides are TGTGCCAGCGGCGACGGGGGGTGGGTTCAGTACTTC.

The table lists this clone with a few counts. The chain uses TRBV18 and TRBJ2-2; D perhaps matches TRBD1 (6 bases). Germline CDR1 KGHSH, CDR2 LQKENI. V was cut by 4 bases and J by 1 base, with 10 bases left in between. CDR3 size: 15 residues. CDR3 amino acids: CASSQRTVNTGELFF. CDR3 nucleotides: TGTGCCAGCTCACAACGGACAGTGAACACCGGGGAGCTGTTTTTT.

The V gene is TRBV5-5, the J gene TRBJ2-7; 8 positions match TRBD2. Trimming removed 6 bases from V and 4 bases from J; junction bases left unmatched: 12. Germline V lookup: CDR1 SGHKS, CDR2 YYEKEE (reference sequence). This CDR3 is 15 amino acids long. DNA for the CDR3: TGTGCCAGCACTCGGACCGGGGGGGGTATATACGAGCAGTACTTC. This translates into CASTRTGGGIYEQYF.

CDR3 region: CASSGGGNTEAFF. CDR3 nucleotides: TGTGCCAGCAGCGGGGGGGGGAACACTGAAGCTTTCTTT. V gene TRBV9 combines with J gene TRBJ1-1; D is possibly TRBD1 (5 bases). Germline CDR1 SGDLS, CDR2 YYNGEE. V lost 3 bases and J 1 base, leaving 7 bases between the germline ends. This CDR3 spans 13 amino acids.

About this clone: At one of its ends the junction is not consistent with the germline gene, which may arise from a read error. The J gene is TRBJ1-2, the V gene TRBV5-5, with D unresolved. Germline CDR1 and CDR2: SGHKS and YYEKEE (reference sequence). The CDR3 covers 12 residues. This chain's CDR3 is CASRLGSYGYTF. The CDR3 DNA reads TGTGCCAGCAGGTTGGGCAGCTATGGCTACACCTTC.

CDR3 nucleotides: TGCGCCAGCAGCCCCGGGACAGGGGAGGGATCGGGCTATGGCTACACCTTC. It codes for CASSPGTGEGSGYGYTF. The chain joins TRBV4-3 to TRBJ1-2; the match to TRBD1 covers 10 bases. The V gene's germline CDR1 is LGHNA and CDR2 YSLEER. The CDR3 is 17 amino acids. Germline trimming cut 4 bases from V and 4 bases from J; bases unmatched to any gene: 12.

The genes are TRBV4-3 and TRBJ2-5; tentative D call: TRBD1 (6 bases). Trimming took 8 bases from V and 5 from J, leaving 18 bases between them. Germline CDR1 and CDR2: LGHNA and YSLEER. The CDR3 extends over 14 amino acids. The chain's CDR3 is CASGRGLDRETQYF. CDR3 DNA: TGCGCCAGCGGCCGTGGACTCGACAGGGAGACCCAGTACTTC.

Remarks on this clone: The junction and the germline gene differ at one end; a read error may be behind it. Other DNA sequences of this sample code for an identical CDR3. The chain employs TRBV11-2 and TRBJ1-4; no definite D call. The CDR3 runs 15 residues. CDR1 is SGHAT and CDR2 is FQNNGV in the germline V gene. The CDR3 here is CASSFLAAYNEKLFF. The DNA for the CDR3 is TGTGCCAGCAGCTTTCTAGCCGCCTATAATGAAAAGCTGTTTTTT.

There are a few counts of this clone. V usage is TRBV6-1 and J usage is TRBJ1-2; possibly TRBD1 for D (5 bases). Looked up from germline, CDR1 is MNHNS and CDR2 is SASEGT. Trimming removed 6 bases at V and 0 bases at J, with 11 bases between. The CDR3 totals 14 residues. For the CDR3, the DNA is TGTGCCAGCAGCTTTACAGGAGCTAACTATGGCTACACCTTC. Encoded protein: CASSFTGANYGYTF.

Written as DNA, the CDR3 is TGCGCCAGCAGCCATGGACAGGGGGAGCTGTTTTTT. This translates into CASSHGQGELFF. This sequence joins TRBV5-1 and TRBJ2-2; D perhaps matches TRBD1 (6 bases). In germline, CDR1 is SGHRS, CDR2 YFSETQ. The CDR3 runs 12 residues. The V gene lost 4 bases and the J gene lost 8 bases, with 9 bases spanning the gap.

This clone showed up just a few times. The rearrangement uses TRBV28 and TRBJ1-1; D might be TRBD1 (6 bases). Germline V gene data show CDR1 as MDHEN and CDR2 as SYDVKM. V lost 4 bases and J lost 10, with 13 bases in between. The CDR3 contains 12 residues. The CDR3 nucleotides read TGTGCCAGCAGTTCCCAGGGGATCGGAGCTTTCTTT. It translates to CASSSQGIGAFF.

Here the CDR3 DNA reads TGTGCCAGCAGCCCGGCGGGAGTCTATGGCTACACCTTC. This sequence encodes CASSPAGVYGYTF. The chain uses TRBV5-5 and TRBJ1-2; D not certain. V was cut by 4 bases and J by 4 bases, with 11 bases left in between. The CDR3 is 13 amino acids. Germline V gives CDR1 SGHKS, CDR2 YYEKEE (reference sequence).

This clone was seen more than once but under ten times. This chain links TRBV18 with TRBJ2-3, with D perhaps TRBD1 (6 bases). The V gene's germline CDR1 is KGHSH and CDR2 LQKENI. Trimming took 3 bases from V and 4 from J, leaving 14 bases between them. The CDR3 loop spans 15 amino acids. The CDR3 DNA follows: TGTGCCAGCTCACCTTTTCAAACAGGGCCAGATACGCAGTATTTT. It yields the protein CASSPFQTGPDTQYF.

DNA for the CDR3: TGTGCCAGTAGTATAGTTGCAGGGGCCAGCTATGGCTACACCTTC. Translated: CASSIVAGASYGYTF. The J gene is TRBJ1-2, the V gene TRBV19; TRBD1 is a possible D gene (6 bases). The CDR3 runs to 15 residues. The V gene's germline CDR1 is LNHDA and CDR2 SQIVND (reference sequence). The V end was cut by 1 base, the J end by 4 bases, with 13 bases between.

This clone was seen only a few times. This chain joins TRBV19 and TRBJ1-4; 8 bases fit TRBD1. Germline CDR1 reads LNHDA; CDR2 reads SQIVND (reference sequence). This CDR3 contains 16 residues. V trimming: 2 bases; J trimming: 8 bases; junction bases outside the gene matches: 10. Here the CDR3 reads CASSINPGGLTEKLFF. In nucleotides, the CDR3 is TGTGCCAGTAGTATAAACCCAGGGGGCTTAACGGAAAAACTGTTTTTT.

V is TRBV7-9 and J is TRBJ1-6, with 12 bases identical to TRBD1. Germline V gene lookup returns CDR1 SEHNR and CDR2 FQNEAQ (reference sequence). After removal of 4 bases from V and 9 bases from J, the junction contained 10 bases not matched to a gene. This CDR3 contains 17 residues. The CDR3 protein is CASSSLGGGQGASPLHF. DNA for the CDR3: TGTGCCAGCAGCTCGTTAGGGGGGGGACAGGGGGCTTCACCCCTCCACTTT. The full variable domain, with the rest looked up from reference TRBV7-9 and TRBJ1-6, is DTGVSQNPRHKITKRGQNVTFRCDPISEHNRLYWYRQTLGQGPEFLTYFQNEAQLEKSRLLSDRFSAERPKGSFSTLEIQRTEQGDSAMYLCASSSLGGGQGASPLHFGNGTRLTVT.

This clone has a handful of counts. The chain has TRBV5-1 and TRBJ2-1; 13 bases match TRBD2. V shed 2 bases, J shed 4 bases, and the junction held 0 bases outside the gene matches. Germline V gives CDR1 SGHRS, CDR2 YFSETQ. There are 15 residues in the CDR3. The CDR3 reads CASSLLAGGYNEQFF. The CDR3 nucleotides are TGCGCCAGCAGCTTACTAGCGGGGGGGTACAATGAGCAGTTCTTC.

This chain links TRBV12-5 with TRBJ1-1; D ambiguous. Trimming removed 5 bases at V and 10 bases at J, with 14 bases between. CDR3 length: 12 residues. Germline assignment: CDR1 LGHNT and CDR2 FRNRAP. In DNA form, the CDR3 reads TGTGCTAGTGGTCCAGGAGGAGAAACAGCTTTCTTT. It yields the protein CASGPGGETAFF.

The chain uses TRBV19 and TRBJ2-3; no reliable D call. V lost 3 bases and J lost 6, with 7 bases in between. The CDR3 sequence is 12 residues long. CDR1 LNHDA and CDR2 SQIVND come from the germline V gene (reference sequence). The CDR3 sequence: CASSIFGDTQYF. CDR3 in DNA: TGTGCCAGTAGTATCTTCGGGGATACGCAGTATTTT. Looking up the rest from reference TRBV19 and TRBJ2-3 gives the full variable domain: DGGITQSPKYLFRKEGQNVTLSCEQNLNHDAMYWYRQDPGQGLRLIYYSQIVNDFQKGDIAEGYSVSREKKESFPLTVTSAQKNPTAFYLCASSIFGDTQYFGPGTRLTVL.

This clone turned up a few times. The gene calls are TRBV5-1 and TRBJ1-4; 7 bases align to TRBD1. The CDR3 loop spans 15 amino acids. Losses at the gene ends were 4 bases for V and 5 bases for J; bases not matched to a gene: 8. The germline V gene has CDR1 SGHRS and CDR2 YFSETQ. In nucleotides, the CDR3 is TGCGCCAGCAGCCCTGGACAGGTCTTCAATGAAAAACTGTTTTTT. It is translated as CASSPGQVFNEKLFF.